One and the same sample provided the 8 T cell receptor beta chains below, sequenced in a study of T cells in Graves' hyperthyroidism and ophthalmopathy. Amplification targeted TCR beta CDR3 regions from RNA transcripts. With the HTBI primer set, the TCR CDR3 went through a first round of RT-PCR. TCRdb used MiXCR to reprocess the multiplex PCR reads, holding one entry per CDR3 protein. The sample consists of some 420,000 distinct CDR3 sequences, roughly 15% of them appearing once. Sequencing used blood. The receptors shown here come from a young woman with Graves' hyperthyroidism.

In its sample, this clonotype was seen many times. The chain couples TRBV28 to TRBJ2-7; D is uncertain. V dropped 6 bases and J dropped 0 bases, with 12 bases sitting between them. Germline V gene data show CDR1 as MDHEN and CDR2 as SYDVKM. The CDR3 has 14 residues. The DNA of the CDR3 is TGTGCCAGCAGACCGGCAGGCCCCTCCTACGAGCAGTACTTC. This translates into CASRPAGPSYEQYF.

In this sample, this clonotype turned up a few times. J is TRBJ1-1 and V is TRBV5-1; no clear D. CDR1 and CDR2 from the germline V gene are SGHRS and YFSETQ. Trimming removed 3 bases at V and 1 base at J, with 10 bases between. The CDR3 is 14 residues long. CDR3 nucleotides: TGCGCCAGCAGCTGGGGTAGGTCGAACACTGAAGCTTTCTTT. Protein product: CASSWGRSNTEAFF.

This clonotype was seen many times. CDR3 DNA sequence: TGTGCCAGCCTAACCACAGGGTACGGTGAAAAACTGTTTTTT. Translating gives CASLTTGYGEKLFF. The chain combines TRBV28 with TRBJ1-4, with D possibly TRBD1 on 6 matching bases. The germline V gene has CDR1 MDHEN and CDR2 SYDVKM. The V gene lost 8 bases and the J gene lost 7 bases, with 17 bases spanning the gap. There are 14 residues in the CDR3.

This clonotype was recorded many times. The chain combines TRBV29-1 with TRBJ2-5; 7 bases are a match to TRBD2. The J segment lost 2 bases and the V segment lost 6 bases, leaving 6 bases of the junction unmatched. Per the germline V gene, CDR1 is SQVTM and CDR2 is ANQGSEA. The CDR3 is made up of 13 amino acids. The CDR3 reads CSVRGGKQETQYF. The CDR3 coding sequence is TGCAGCGTGCGCGGGGGAAAACAAGAGACCCAGTACTTC.

This clonotype was counted at least ten times. The J gene is TRBJ2-7, the V gene TRBV11-2; tentatively, D is TRBD2 (6 bases). The CDR3 loop spans 16 amino acids. Trimming removed 2 bases from V and 3 bases from J, with 17 bases in between. Germline-derived CDR1 and CDR2 are SGHAT and FQNNGV. The CDR3 DNA follows: TGTGCCAGCAGCTTAACTGCCCGGGGGAACAGCTACGAGCAGTACTTC. It specifies CASSLTARGNSYEQYF.

The chain couples TRBV20-1 to TRBJ2-4, with a tentative D call TRBD2 (5 bases). V lost 0 bases and J lost 3, with 15 bases in between. The CDR3 loop spans 16 amino acids. Germline CDR1 is DFQATT and CDR2 is SNEGSKA (reference sequence). CDR3 nucleotides: TGCAGTGCTAGAGATGCCCCTTTCGGGGACAAAAACATTCAGTACTTC. Its protein is CSARDAPFGDKNIQYF.

The CDR3 here is CASSRQRGSWSEAFF. In nucleotides, the CDR3 is TGCGCCAGCAGCCGTCAGCGGGGAAGTTGGTCTGAAGCTTTCTTT. The chain links TRBV4-1 to TRBJ1-1; D remains unclear. Germline V lookup: CDR1 MGHRA, CDR2 YSYEKL. The CDR3 runs to 15 residues. Deletions cut 4 bases from V and 6 bases from J, with 18 bases between.

This clonotype was seen only a few times. The chain carries TRBV7-9 and TRBJ2-2, with 11 bases identical to TRBD1. This CDR3 is built from 17 residues. J lost 4 bases, V lost 4 bases, and 8 bases had no gene match. Germline lookup yields CDR1 SEHNR and CDR2 FQNEAQ (reference sequence). CDR3 sequence (DNA): TGTGCCAGCAGCTCGGAGAGGGGGACAGGGGGCACCGGGGAGCTGTTTTTT. This translates into CASSSERGTGGTGELFF.